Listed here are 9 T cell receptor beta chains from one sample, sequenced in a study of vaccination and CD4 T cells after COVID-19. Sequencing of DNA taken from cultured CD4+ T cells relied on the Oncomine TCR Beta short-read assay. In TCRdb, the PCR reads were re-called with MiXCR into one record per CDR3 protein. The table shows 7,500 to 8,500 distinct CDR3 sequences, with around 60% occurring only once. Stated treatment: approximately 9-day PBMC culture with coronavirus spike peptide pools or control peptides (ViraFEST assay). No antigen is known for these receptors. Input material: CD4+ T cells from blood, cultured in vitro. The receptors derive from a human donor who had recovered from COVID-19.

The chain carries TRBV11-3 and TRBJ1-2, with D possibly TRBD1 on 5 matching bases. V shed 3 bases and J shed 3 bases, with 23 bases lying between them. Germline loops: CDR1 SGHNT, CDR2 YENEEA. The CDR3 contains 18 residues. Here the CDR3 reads CASSLKGAILQGDYGYTF. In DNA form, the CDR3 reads TGTGCCAGCAGCTTGAAAGGGGCGATCCTCCAAGGGGACTATGGCTACACCTTC. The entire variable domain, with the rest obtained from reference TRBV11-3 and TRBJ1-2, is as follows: EAGVVQSPRYKIIEKKQPVAFWCNPISGHNTLYWYLQNLGQGPELLIRYENEEAVDDSQLPKDRFSAERLKGVDSTLKIQPAELGDSAVYLCASSLKGAILQGDYGYTFGSGTRLTVV.

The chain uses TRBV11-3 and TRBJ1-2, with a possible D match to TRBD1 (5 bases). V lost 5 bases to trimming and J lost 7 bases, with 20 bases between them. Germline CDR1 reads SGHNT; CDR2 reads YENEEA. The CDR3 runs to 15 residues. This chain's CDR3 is CASSLGGTLQGGYTF. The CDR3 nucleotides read TGTGCCAGCAGCCTGGGTGGGACTCTCCAAGGTGGCTACACCTTC.

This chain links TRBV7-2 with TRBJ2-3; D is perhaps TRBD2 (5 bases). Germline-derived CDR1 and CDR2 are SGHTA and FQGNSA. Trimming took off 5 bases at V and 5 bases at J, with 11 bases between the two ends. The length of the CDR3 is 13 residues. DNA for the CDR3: TGTGCCAGCAGCCCCGGACTCTTAGATACGCAGTATTTT. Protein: CASSPGLLDTQYF.

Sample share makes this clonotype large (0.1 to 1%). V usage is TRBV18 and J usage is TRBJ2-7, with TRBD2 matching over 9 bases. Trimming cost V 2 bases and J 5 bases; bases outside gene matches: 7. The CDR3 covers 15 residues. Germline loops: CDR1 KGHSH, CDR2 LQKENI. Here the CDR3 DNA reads TGTGCCAGCTCACCATGGAGCGGGAGGACTGACGAGCAGTACTTC. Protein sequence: CASSPWSGRTDEQYF.

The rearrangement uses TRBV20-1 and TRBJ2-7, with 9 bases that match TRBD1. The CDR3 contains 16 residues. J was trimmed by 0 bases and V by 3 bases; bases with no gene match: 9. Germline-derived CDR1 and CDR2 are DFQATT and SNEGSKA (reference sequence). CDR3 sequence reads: CSASEYRGLYSYEQYF. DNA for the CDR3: TGCAGTGCTAGTGAATACAGGGGGCTATACTCCTACGAGCAGTACTTC.

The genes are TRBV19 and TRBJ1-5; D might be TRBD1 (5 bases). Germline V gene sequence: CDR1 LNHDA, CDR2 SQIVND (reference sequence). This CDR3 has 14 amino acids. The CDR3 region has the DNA TGTTCAACGGGGGGGTGGGGTGGCAATCAGCCCCAGCATTTT. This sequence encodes CSTGGWGGNQPQHF. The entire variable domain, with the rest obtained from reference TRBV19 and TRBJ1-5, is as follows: DGGITQSPKYLFRKEGQNVTLSCEQNLNHDAMYWYRQDPGQGLRLIYYSQIVNDFQKGDIAEGYSVSREKKESFPLTVTSAQKNPTAFYLCSTGGWGGNQPQHFGDGTRLSIL.

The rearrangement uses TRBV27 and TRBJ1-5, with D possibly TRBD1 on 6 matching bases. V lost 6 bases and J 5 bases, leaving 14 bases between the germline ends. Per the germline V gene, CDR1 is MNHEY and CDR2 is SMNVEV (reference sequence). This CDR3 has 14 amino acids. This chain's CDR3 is CASRPAGGDQPQHF. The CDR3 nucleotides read TGTGCCAGCAGGCCCGCGGGGGGCGATCAGCCCCAGCATTTT.

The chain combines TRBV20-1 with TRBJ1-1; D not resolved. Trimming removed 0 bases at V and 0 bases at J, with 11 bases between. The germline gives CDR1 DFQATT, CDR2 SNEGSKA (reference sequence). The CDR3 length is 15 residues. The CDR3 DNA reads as TGCAGTGCTAGAGATACAAGGAGAATGAACACTGAAGCTTTCTTT. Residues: CSARDTRRMNTEAFF.

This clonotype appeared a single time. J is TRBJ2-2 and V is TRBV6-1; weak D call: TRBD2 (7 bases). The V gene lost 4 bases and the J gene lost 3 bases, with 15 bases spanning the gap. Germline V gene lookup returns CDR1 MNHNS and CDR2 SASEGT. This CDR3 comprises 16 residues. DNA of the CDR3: TGTGCCAGCAGTGCCGGGGGCGGGAGATACACCGGGGAGCTGTTTTTT. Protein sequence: CASSAGGGRYTGELFF.